These 8 T cell receptor beta chains came from one sample sequenced in a study of vaccination effects on CD4 cells after COVID-19. Expansion with viral peptide pools was applied to antigen-specific CD4+ T cells by the ViraFEST assay prior to sequencing. The authors isolated CD4+ T cells after around nine days of culture. All participants had two doses of either the BNT162b2 or mRNA-1273 vaccine. Sequencing was performed with immunoSEQ multiplex PCR; in TCRdb, only in-frame clones are kept and a portion is missing. There are about 59,000 clones in the sample; about 73% occur only once, and 1.5% to 2.5% lies in the top ten. These receptors are not linked to any known antigen. The sequencing here drew on CD4+ T cells from PBMCs cultured with HCoV-OC43 spike peptides, taken after COVID-19 vaccination. Subset specified: HCoV-OC43 spike overlapping peptide pool stimulation. The origin of the receptors is a human donor who received a COVID-19 vaccine.

The chain joins TRBV7-2 to TRBJ1-5; TRBD1 is a possible D gene (6 bases). V was cut by 5 bases and J by 2 bases, with 19 bases left in between. The germline V gene encodes CDR1 SGHTA and CDR2 FQGNSA. This CDR3 is 17 amino acids long. The CDR3 spells CASSPQARGLGNQPQHF. The CDR3 nucleotides are TGTGCCAGCAGCCCACAGGCACGGGGGCTTGGCAATCAGCCCCAGCATTTT. Drawing the rest from reference TRBV7-2 and TRBJ1-5, the complete variable domain is GAGVSQSPSNKVTEKGKDVELRCDPISGHTALYWYRQSLGQGLEFLIYFQGNSAPDKSGLPSDRFSAERTGGSVSTLTIQRTQQEDSAVYLCASSPQARGLGNQPQHFGDGTRLSIL.

V is TRBV2 and J is TRBJ2-5; no firm D call. Germline V gives CDR1 SNHLY, CDR2 FYNNEI. V lost 4 bases, J lost 4 bases, and 13 bases lay in between. CDR3 length equals 14 residues. The CDR3 reads CASSVSWAGETQYF. CDR3 in DNA: TGTGCCAGCAGTGTCAGTTGGGCAGGAGAGACCCAGTACTTC.

The chain has TRBV10-2 and TRBJ2-2, with D perhaps matching TRBD2 (5 bases). V was shortened by 0 bases and J by 5 bases, with 13 bases between the two germline ends. This CDR3 contains 16 residues. CDR1 and CDR2 (germline): WSHSY, SAAADI. CDR3 sequence (DNA): TGCGCCAGCAGTGAGTCATGGACGGGGTTGACCGGGGAGCTGTTTTTT. Amino acids: CASSESWTGLTGELFF.

V and J are TRBV4-1 and TRBJ1-1, with D unresolved. V was cut by 1 base and J by 4 bases, with 10 bases left in between. The CDR3 is 14 residues long. Per germline, CDR1 MGHRA and CDR2 YSYEKL. CDR3 in DNA: TGCGCCAGCAGCCAAGTCAAGGGATCCACTGAAGCTTTCTTT. Translated: CASSQVKGSTEAFF.

The J gene is TRBJ2-7, the V gene TRBV18; possibly TRBD1 for D (5 bases). V lost 4 bases, J lost 0 bases, and 7 bases lay in between. The CDR3 runs 13 residues. CDR1 KGHSH and CDR2 LQKENI come from the germline V gene. Written as DNA, the CDR3 is TGTGCCAGCTCACAGGACACCTCCTACGAGCAGTACGTC. Protein sequence: CASSQDTSYEQYV.

This chain links TRBV4-3 with TRBJ1-2, with D unclear. The CDR3 spans 13 residues. V was cut by 3 bases and J by 1 base, with 6 bases left in between. CDR1 and CDR2 (germline): LGHNA, YSLEER. The chain's CDR3 is CASSQGNNYGYTF. The DNA of the CDR3 is TGCGCCAGCAGCCAGGGGAATAACTATGGCTACACCTTC.

This chain joins TRBV7-3 and TRBJ2-3; D gene ambiguous. CDR1 is SGHTA and CDR2 is FQGTGA in the germline V gene. The CDR3 contains 14 residues. V shed 1 base and J shed 0 bases, with 5 bases lying between them. The CDR3 protein is CASSLIPSTDTQYF. The CDR3 nucleotides read TGTGCCAGCAGCTTAATTCCAAGCACAGATACGCAGTATTTT. The full variable domain, rest sourced from reference TRBV7-3 and TRBJ2-3, is GAGVSQTPSNKVTEKGKYVELRCDPISGHTALYWYRQSLGQGPEFLIYFQGTGAADDSGLPNDRFFAVRPEGSVSTLKIQRTERGDSAVYLCASSLIPSTDTQYFGPGTRLTVL.

CDR3 region: CASSERRNQPQHF. CDR3 DNA: TGTGCCAGCAGTGAACGACGGAATCAGCCCCAGCATTTT. This chain connects TRBV6-4 to TRBJ1-5; D remains ambiguous. The CDR3 is made up of 13 amino acids. The germline V gene has CDR1 MRHNA and CDR2 SNTAGT. The V end lost 3 bases, the J end lost 4 bases, and 7 bases lay between the germline ends.